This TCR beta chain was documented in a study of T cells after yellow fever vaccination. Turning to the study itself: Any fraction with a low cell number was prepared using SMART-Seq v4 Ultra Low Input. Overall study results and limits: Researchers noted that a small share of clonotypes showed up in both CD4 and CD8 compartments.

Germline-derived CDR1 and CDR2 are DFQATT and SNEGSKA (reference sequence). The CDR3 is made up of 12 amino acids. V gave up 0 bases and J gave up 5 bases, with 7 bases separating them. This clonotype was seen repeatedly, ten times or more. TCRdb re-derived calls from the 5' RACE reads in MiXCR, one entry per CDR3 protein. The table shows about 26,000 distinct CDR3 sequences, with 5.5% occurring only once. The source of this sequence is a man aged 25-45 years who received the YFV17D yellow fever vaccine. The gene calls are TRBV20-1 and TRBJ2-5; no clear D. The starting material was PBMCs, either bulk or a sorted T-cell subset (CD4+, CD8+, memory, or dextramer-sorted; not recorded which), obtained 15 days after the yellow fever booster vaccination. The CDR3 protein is CSAREPDETQYF. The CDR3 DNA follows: TGCAGTGCTAGAGAACCGGACGAGACCCAGTACTTC.